The rows below give T cell receptor beta chains drawn from one sample of a study of regulatory T cells in long-lasting Graves disease. MiXCR, applied by TCRdb to the multiplex PCR reads, yields one record per CDR3 protein. The table has hundreds of thousands of distinct CDR3 sequences, 16% seen once. The sample was also linked to a second study, of T cells in Graves' hyperthyroidism and ophthalmopathy.

The sample here was peripheral blood mononuclear cells (PBMCs), taken at new diagnosis, from a patient treated with antithyroid drugs. The source is a woman in her 30s with Graves disease. The CDR3 runs from the conserved cysteine through the conserved F or W. The order of the fields is J gene, D gene, V gene, clone size, CDR3 protein, CDR3 DNA. A D gene is named only where the DNA matches it firmly. The size of a clone is reported for some rows only, either as once, few or many, or as a class for expanded clones.

>TRBJ2-7|-|TRBV5-4|-
CASSPRPQYYEQYF
TGTGCCAGCAGCCCCAGGCCCCAGTACTACGAGCAGTACTTC
>TRBJ1-2|-|TRBV2|many
CASSETRASQNYGYTF
TGTGCCAGCAGCGAAACTAGGGCATCGCAAAACTATGGCTACACCTTC
>TRBJ2-7|TRBD2|TRBV20-1|many
CSALLAGGYEQYF
TGCAGTGCTCTACTAGCGGGAGGATACGAGCAGTACTTC
>TRBJ2-1|-|TRBV12-3/TRBV12-4|many
CASSTTWDRPPQQFF
TGTGCCAGCAGTACGACTTGGGACCGACCACCCCAGCAGTTCTTC
>TRBJ2-1|-|TRBV20-1|few
CSASLFRAGRNEQFF
TGCAGTGCTAGCCTTTTCCGGGCCGGTAGGAATGAGCAGTTCTTC
>TRBJ2-1|TRBD2|TRBV7-9|-
CASSPSRLAGVRNEQFF
TGTGCCAGCAGCCCATCGAGACTAGCGGGAGTCCGGAATGAGCAGTTCTTC
>TRBJ2-7|-|TRBV7-2|many
CASSLIVSVASYEQYF
TGTGCCAGCAGCTTAATTGTCTCCGTAGCTTCCTACGAGCAGTACTTC
>TRBJ2-7|-|TRBV6-1|many
CASSNAGTQYEQYF
TGTGCCAGCAGTAACGCCGGGACACAATACGAGCAGTACTTC
>TRBJ2-1|TRBD1|TRBV5-1|-
CASSYSTGWGTGGNEQFF
TGCGCCAGCAGCTACTCAACCGGTTGGGGGACAGGGGGAAATGAGCAGTTCTTC
>TRBJ2-3|TRBD2|TRBV15|-
CATSRVTSGNTHKDTQYF
TGTGCCACCAGCAGAGTGACTAGCGGGAACACTCATAAAGATACGCAGTATTTT
>TRBJ1-5|TRBD1|TRBV6-1|many
CASSEQGSNQPQHF
TGTGCCAGCAGCGAACAGGGGAGCAATCAGCCCCAGCATTTT
>TRBJ2-1|-|TRBV3-1|many
CASSLPPHNEQFF
TGTGCCAGCAGCCTCCCCCCGCACAATGAGCAGTTCTTC
>TRBJ1-1|-|TRBV18|many
CASSPGGVGTEAFF
TGTGCCAGCAGCCCCGGGGGGGTAGGAACTGAAGCTTTCTTT
>TRBJ1-6|-|TRBV3-1|once
CASNMLSSYNSPLHF
TGTGCCAGCAATATGTTAAGCTCCTATAATTCACCCCTCCACTTT
>TRBJ2-5|TRBD2|TRBV3-1|few
CASSSRRGTRIQETQYF
TGTGCCAGCAGCTCCCGAAGGGGGACTAGAATCCAAGAGACCCAGTACTTC
>TRBJ2-1|-|TRBV7-3|-
CASSLGGAENEQFF
TGTGCCAGCAGCTTAGGCGGGGCGGAGAATGAGCAGTTCTTC
>TRBJ2-7|-|TRBV2|many
CASSGFSLNEQYF
TGTGCCAGCAGTGGTTTTAGCTTGAACGAGCAGTACTTC
>TRBJ1-3|-|TRBV28|-
CASSFPLNTIYF
TGTGCCAGCAGTTTCCCTTTAAACACCATATATTTT
>TRBJ2-1|-|TRBV27|-
CASASTGVSYNEQFF
TGTGCCAGCGCATCTACCGGTGTCTCCTACAATGAGCAGTTCTTC
>TRBJ2-7|-|TRBV2|-
CASTRLPKEQYF
TGTGCCAGCACTCGACTCCCTAAGGAGCAGTACTTC
>TRBJ1-1|-|TRBV6-1|-
CASSLPRDGSLMNTEAFF
TGTGCCAGCAGCCTCCCCAGGGACGGATCCTTGATGAACACTGAAGCTTTCTTT
>TRBJ1-1|-|TRBV6-1|many
CASSEAGGNTEAFF
TGTGCCAGCAGTGAAGCGGGCGGGAACACTGAAGCTTTCTTT
>TRBJ2-4|-|TRBV28|many
CASSLTVEGGGYF
TGTGCCAGCAGTTTGACCGTAGAGGGGGGCGGGTACTTC
>TRBJ1-3|-|TRBV7-8|many
CASSPGLTTGNTIYF
TGTGCCAGCAGCCCAGGGCTCACCACTGGAAACACCATATATTTT